A single sample is the source of the 7 T cell receptor beta chains below, sequenced in a study of blood T cells in healthy people across ages. A second about 6 to 12 cycle PCR used barcoded and J-beta primers. TCRdb recomputed calls from the 5' RACE reads with MiXCR, one row per CDR3 protein. The table lists around 1,800,000 distinct CDR3 sequences, 39% of them singletons, with approximately 22% in the top ten. The source material was blood. These receptors all come from a human donor in good health.

This clonotype occurred many times. The V call is TRBV12-5, the J call TRBJ1-2; D call uncertain. Deletions cut 6 bases from V and 2 bases from J, with 10 bases between. The CDR3 is made up of 13 amino acids. The germline V gene encodes CDR1 LGHNT and CDR2 FRNRAP. In DNA form, the CDR3 reads TGTGCTAGTGGAGAGGTTGCCAACTATGGCTACACCTTC. Translating gives CASGEVANYGYTF.

This chain connects TRBV10-3 to TRBJ2-3; no reliable D call. CDR3 length equals 13 residues. Germline loops: CDR1 ENHRY, CDR2 SYGVKD. The ends were cut back, 7 bases at V and 0 bases at J, with 8 bases in the middle. The CDR3 DNA follows: TGTGCCATCACCACTTCTAGCACAGATACGCAGTATTTT. This sequence encodes CAITTSSTDTQYF.

The rearrangement links TRBV7-3 to TRBJ2-1, with TRBD1 identical over 7 bases. Trimming at V came to 2 bases and at J to 4 bases, leaving 8 bases not matched to a gene. The CDR3 totals 16 residues. The germline V gene has CDR1 SGHTA and CDR2 FQGTGA. CDR3 sequence (DNA): TGTGCCAGCAGCTTAGGTCCGGGACAGCGATACAATGAGCAGTTCTTC. The encoded protein is CASSLGPGQRYNEQFF.

V usage is TRBV12-3 or TRBV12-4 and J usage is TRBJ2-1; D possibly corresponds to TRBD2 (6 bases). CDR3 size: 14 residues. Trimming pared 9 bases from V and 2 bases from J, leaving 14 bases between. The CDR3 region is CASTLGGTYNEQFF. The CDR3 region has the DNA TGTGCCAGTACGTTGGGGGGAACCTACAATGAGCAGTTCTTC.

This clonotype was seen only a few times. The chain joins TRBV18 to TRBJ2-3; 10 nucleotides align to TRBD2. With 1 base clipped from V and 9 bases from J, the junction kept 4 bases outside the gene matches. Germline CDR1 and CDR2: KGHSH and LQKENI. The CDR3 spans 14 residues. DNA of the CDR3: TGTGCCAGCTCACCACTCAAACTAGCGGGGACGCAGTATTTT. This encodes CASSPLKLAGTQYF.

The gene calls are TRBV2 and TRBJ2-4, with a tentative D call TRBD2 (5 bases). V shed 7 bases and J shed 13 bases, with 14 bases lying between them. Looked up from germline, CDR1 is SNHLY and CDR2 is FYNNEI. The length of the CDR3 is 11 residues. The CDR3 region has the DNA TGTGCCAGCACCGTTTCTACGGGGCAGTACTTC. The encoded protein is CASTVSTGQYF.

The rearrangement joins TRBV28 to TRBJ2-7; TRBD1 agrees at 7 bases. This CDR3 is 14 amino acids long. Losses at the gene ends were 2 bases for V and 5 bases for J; bases not matched to a gene: 6. CDR1 and CDR2 from the germline V gene are MDHEN and SYDVKM. The CDR3 protein is CASSLQGTANEQYF. The DNA of the CDR3 is TGTGCCAGCAGTTTACAGGGGACAGCAAACGAGCAGTACTTC. Together with reference TRBV28 and TRBJ2-7, the CDR3 gives the full variable domain: DVKVTQSSRYLVKRTGEKVFLECVQDMDHENMFWYRQDPGLGLRLIYFSYDVKMKEKGDIPEGYSVSREKKERFSLILESASTNQTSMYLCASSLQGTANEQYFGPGTRLTVT.